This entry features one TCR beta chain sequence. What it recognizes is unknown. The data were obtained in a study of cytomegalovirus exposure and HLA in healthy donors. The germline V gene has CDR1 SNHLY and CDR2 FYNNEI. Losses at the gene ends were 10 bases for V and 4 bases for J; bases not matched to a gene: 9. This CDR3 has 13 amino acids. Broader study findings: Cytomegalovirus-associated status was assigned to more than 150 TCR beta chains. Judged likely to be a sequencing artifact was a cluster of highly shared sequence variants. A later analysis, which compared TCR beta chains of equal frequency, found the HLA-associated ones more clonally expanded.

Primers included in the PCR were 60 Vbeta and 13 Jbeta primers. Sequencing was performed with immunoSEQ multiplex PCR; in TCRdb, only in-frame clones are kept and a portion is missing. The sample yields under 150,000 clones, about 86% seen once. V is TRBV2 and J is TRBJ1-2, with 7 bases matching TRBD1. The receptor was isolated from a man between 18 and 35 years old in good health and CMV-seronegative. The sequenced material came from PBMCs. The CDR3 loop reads CANKQTGSYGYTF. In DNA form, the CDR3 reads TGTGCCAACAAACAGACAGGGTCCTATGGCTACACCTTC.